This TCR beta chain was retrieved from a study of PD-L1 blockade in urothelial cancer. V was pared by 2 bases and J by 7 bases, with 8 bases of the junction left unmatched. CDR1 is KGHSH and CDR2 is LQKENI in the germline V gene. CDR3 length: 14 amino acids. Clones were read by immunoSEQ multiplex PCR, and TCRdb kept only the in-frame ones, dropping some. The sample holds around 70,000 clones; roughly 84% are singletons and the top ten take about 8.6%. The sample's time point: pretreatment peripheral blood. V is TRBV18 and J is TRBJ2-7; 7 bases map to TRBD1. This clonotype originated in an older woman with urothelial cancer. Specimen: PBMCs, collected around atezolizumab (anti-PD-L1) treatment. Written as DNA, the CDR3 is TGTGCCAGCTCACCAGAGACAGGGCCGGGAGAGCAGTACTTC. Amino acid sequence: CASSPETGPGEQYF.